Presented here are 29 T cell receptor beta chains from one specimen sequenced in a study of cytomegalovirus exposure and HLA in healthy donors. Profiled with immunoSEQ multiplex PCR; TCRdb holds only in-frame clones, not every one. Of some 260,000 clones in the sample, about 90% are singletons; the top ten hold approximately 12%. The sequencing sample was made of PBMCs. These receptors originate from a man aged 18-30 years in good health and CMV-seropositive.

This chain uses TRBV7-8 with TRBJ2-7; 7 bases are shared with TRBD1. The CDR3 contains 13 residues. The J segment lost 6 bases and the V segment lost 7 bases, leaving 9 bases of the junction unmatched. The germline V gene encodes CDR1 SGHVS and CDR2 FQNEAQ. DNA of the CDR3: TGTGCCAGCACGCCAGGGGGTGGTCTCGAGCAGTACTTC. It codes for CASTPGGGLEQYF.

The chain recombines TRBV7-2 with TRBJ2-7; D may be TRBD2 (5 bases). This CDR3 has 16 residues. Trimming removed 1 base at V and 0 bases at J, with 13 bases between. The germline CDR1 and CDR2 sequences are SGHTA and FQGNSA. For the CDR3, the DNA is TGTGCCAGCAGCTTAGGTGCTCAGGAGGCCTCCTACGAGCAGTACTTC. Protein product: CASSLGAQEASYEQYF.

The chain carries TRBV10-3 and TRBJ2-3, with D possibly being TRBD1 (6 bases). CDR1 is ENHRY and CDR2 is SYGVKD in the germline V gene. This CDR3 has 14 amino acids. The ends were cut back, 8 bases at V and 5 bases at J, with 17 bases in the middle. For the CDR3, the DNA is TGTGCCATCGGAAGGGACACCCCGCAAGATACGCAGTATTTT. As protein: CAIGRDTPQDTQYF.

The chain carries TRBV7-6 and TRBJ2-7, with 10 positions matching TRBD1. The CDR3 totals 15 residues. CDR1 and CDR2 (germline): SGHVS, FNYEAQ. The V segment lost 8 bases and the J segment 3 bases; nucleotides outside the gene matches: 10. The chain's CDR3 is CASAVSGTGDYEQYF. CDR3 nucleotides: TGTGCCAGCGCCGTTTCTGGGACAGGGGACTACGAGCAGTACTTC.

The chain links TRBV4-2 to TRBJ1-4; tentative D call: TRBD1 (6 bases). Trimming left V 4 bases short and J 8 bases short, with 23 bases between. The CDR3 loop spans 17 amino acids. Germline assignment: CDR1 LGHNA and CDR2 YNFKEQ. The CDR3 DNA reads as TGTGCCAGCAGCCCTGGGTCCCTCAGGGGTGGAGGCGAAAAACTGTTTTTT. Translating it yields CASSPGSLRGGGEKLFF.

The genes are TRBV6-5 and TRBJ1-2, with 9 bases identical to TRBD1. The CDR3 is 15 amino acids. V lost 0 bases to trimming and J lost 4 bases; unmatched junction nucleotides: 3. In germline, CDR1 is MNHEY, CDR2 SVGAGI. CDR3 sequence: CASSYSTGGGYGYTF. Here the CDR3 DNA reads TGTGCCAGCAGTTACTCGACAGGGGGTGGCTATGGCTACACCTTC.

The chain joins TRBV15 to TRBJ2-3; TRBD1 matches at 9 bases. Unmatched junction bases numbered 9, after V lost 8 bases and J lost 0 bases. This CDR3 contains 16 residues. The germline V gene has CDR1 LNHNV and CDR2 YYDKDF (reference sequence). For the CDR3, the DNA is TGTGCCACCGCATCCACAGGGGGCACGAGCACAGATACGCAGTATTTT. Translated: CATASTGGTSTDTQYF.

This chain joins TRBV30 and TRBJ2-7; a possible D gene is TRBD1 (5 bases). Germline CDR1 and CDR2: GTSNPN and SVGIG (reference sequence). The CDR3 totals 14 residues. Trimming pared 0 bases from V and 0 bases from J, leaving 9 bases between. The CDR3: CAWSVGLYSYEQYF. In DNA, the CDR3 is TGTGCCTGGAGTGTGGGGCTATACTCCTACGAGCAGTACTTC.

A few counts support this clone. The chain joins TRBV6-1 to TRBJ1-5; no definite D call. Germline-derived CDR1 and CDR2 are MNHNS and SASEGT. The V end lost 5 bases, the J end lost 11 bases, and 19 bases lay between the germline ends. The CDR3 extends over 14 amino acids. For the CDR3, the DNA is TGTGCCAGCAGTTATCATACCGCGCCTCGGTCCCAGCATTTT. It encodes CASSYHTAPRSQHF.

This clone was picked up a small number of times. The gene calls are TRBV29-1 and TRBJ2-5, with D perhaps TRBD1 or TRBD2 (5 bases each). CDR1 is SQVTM, CDR2 ANQGSEA, per germline. V was pared by 5 bases and J by 5 bases, with 15 bases between. CDR3 size: 13 residues. CDR3: CSVWGRGGETQYF. The CDR3 DNA reads as TGCAGCGTTTGGGGCCGAGGCGGGGAGACCCAGTACTTC.

The chain is built from TRBV30 and TRBJ2-7, with D possibly TRBD2 on 5 matching bases. The CDR3 is made up of 14 amino acids. V was clipped by 2 bases and J by 1 base, with 12 bases between them. Per germline, CDR1 GTSNPN and CDR2 SVGIG (reference sequence). This CDR3 reads CAWSRSRESYEQYF. The CDR3 nucleotides are TGTGCCTGGAGTCGGTCTAGGGAGTCCTACGAGCAGTACTTC. Using reference TRBV30 and TRBJ2-7 for the parts outside the CDR3, the full variable domain is SQTIHQWPATLVQPVGSPLSLECTVEGTSNPNLYWYRQAAGRGLQLLFYSVGIGQISSEVPQNLSASRPQDRQFILSSKKLLLSDSGFYLCAWSRSRESYEQYFGPGTRLTVT.

The chain employs TRBV9 and TRBJ2-2; 10 nucleotides agree with TRBD2. Germline CDR1 SGDLS, CDR2 YYNGEE. The CDR3 totals 15 residues. Losses at the gene ends were 1 base for V and 7 bases for J; bases not matched to a gene: 4. CDR3 coding DNA: TGTGCCAGCAGCGTAACACTAGCGGGACACGGGGAGCTGTTTTTT. Translated: CASSVTLAGHGELFF.

This clone was counted only a few times. The chain combines TRBV18 with TRBJ2-5, with 8 bases that match TRBD1. Germline-derived CDR1 and CDR2 are KGHSH and LQKENI. J was trimmed by 5 bases and V by 2 bases; bases with no gene match: 1. The CDR3 consists of 13 residues. CDR3: CASSPGQGETQYF. DNA for the CDR3: TGTGCCAGCTCACCAGGACAGGGCGAGACCCAGTACTTC.

The chain is built from TRBV11-2 and TRBJ2-5; the D gene is possibly TRBD1 (6 bases). CDR3 length equals 13 residues. Germline CDR1 reads SGHAT; CDR2 reads FQNNGV. V was shortened by 3 bases and J by 2 bases, with 7 bases between the two germline ends. The CDR3 DNA is TGTGCCAGCAGCTTTGGGACACAAGAGACCCAGTACTTC. Its protein product is CASSFGTQETQYF.

The J gene is TRBJ1-1, the V gene TRBV7-9, with 8 bases fitting TRBD1. The V gene's germline CDR1 is SEHNR and CDR2 FQNEAQ (reference sequence). With V trimmed by 5 bases and J by 7 bases, 6 bases remained unmatched. This CDR3 comprises 13 residues. The CDR3 region is CASSLDRGSEAFF. The CDR3 nucleotides read TGTGCCAGCAGCCTTGACAGGGGAAGTGAAGCTTTCTTT. Variable domain in full (rest from reference TRBV7-9 and TRBJ1-1): DTGVSQNPRHKITKRGQNVTFRCDPISEHNRLYWYRQTLGQGPEFLTYFQNEAQLEKSRLLSDRFSAERPKGSFSTLEIQRTEQGDSAMYLCASSLDRGSEAFFGQGTRLTVV.

V and J are TRBV6-6 and TRBJ1-5; D not resolved. Germline loops: CDR1 MNHNY, CDR2 SVGAGI (reference sequence). The ends were cut back, 2 bases at V and 6 bases at J, with 8 bases in the middle. The CDR3 totals 13 residues. CDR3 amino acids: CASSYDFGQPQHF. In nucleotides, the CDR3 is TGTGCCAGCAGTTACGACTTCGGTCAGCCCCAGCATTTT.

V gene TRBV27 combines with J gene TRBJ1-2, with D maybe TRBD1 (6 bases). The CDR3 is 12 residues long. The V and J ends lost 3 bases and 8 bases respectively, with 10 bases between them. From germline, CDR1 is MNHEY and CDR2 SMNVEV (reference sequence). In DNA, the CDR3 is TGTGCCAGCAGTTTTAGGGGGGAAGGCTACACCTTC. It translates to CASSFRGEGYTF.

J is TRBJ1-5 and V is TRBV7-2; tentative D call: TRBD1 (5 bases). The V gene lost 0 bases and the J gene lost 5 bases, with 5 bases spanning the gap. There are 13 residues in the CDR3. Germline V gives CDR1 SGHTA, CDR2 FQGNSA. CDR3 nucleotides: TGTGCCAGCAGCTTAGCAGGGGATCAGCCCCAGCATTTT. The encoded protein is CASSLAGDQPQHF. Looking up the rest from reference TRBV7-2 and TRBJ1-5 gives the full variable domain: GAGVSQSPSNKVTEKGKDVELRCDPISGHTALYWYRQSLGQGLEFLIYFQGNSAPDKSGLPSDRFSAERTGGSVSTLTIQRTQQEDSAVYLCASSLAGDQPQHFGDGTRLSIL.

The chain employs TRBV6-1 and TRBJ2-7; unclear D gene. In germline, CDR1 is MNHNS, CDR2 SASEGT. Trimming cost V 0 bases and J 2 bases, with 11 bases left between them. The CDR3 spans 15 residues. DNA for the CDR3: TGTGCCAGCAGTGAAGCCTTGAGTACCACCTACGAGCAGTACTTC. Its protein is CASSEALSTTYEQYF.

The V call is TRBV2, the J call TRBJ1-1; a possible D gene is TRBD1 (6 bases). This CDR3 contains 11 residues. Germline V CDR1 and CDR2: SNHLY, FYNNEI. Trimming cost V 7 bases and J 4 bases, with 7 bases left between them. The DNA of the CDR3 is TGTGCCAGCAAGGGGGGCACTGAAGCTTTCTTT. This gives the protein CASKGGTEAFF.

This clone was observed a single time. This chain joins TRBV9 and TRBJ2-3, with 7 bases aligning to TRBD2. The CDR3 spans 16 residues. V trimming: 0 bases; J trimming: 4 bases; junction bases outside the gene matches: 8. CDR1 is SGDLS and CDR2 is YYNGEE in the germline V gene. CDR3 bases: TGTGCCAGCAGCGTAGCGGCGGGAGAAGTTGCAGATACGCAGTATTTT. It codes for CASSVAAGEVADTQYF.

This chain uses TRBV7-8 with TRBJ2-7; 8 bases align to TRBD1. V lost 5 bases, J lost 4 bases, and 7 bases stayed unmatched. CDR3 length: 14 residues. Germline values: CDR1 SGHVS, CDR2 FQNEAQ. CDR3 bases: TGTGCCAGCAGCCTGACAGGGGTCCAGTACGAGCAGTACTTC. Translated, it gives CASSLTGVQYEQYF.

With respect to this clone: Other DNA sequences in the same sample also yield this CDR3. J is TRBJ1-5 and V is TRBV27; TRBD1 might be the D (5 bases). V was clipped by 6 bases and J by 4 bases, with 10 bases between them. This CDR3 region has 13 residues. Per germline, CDR1 MNHEY and CDR2 SMNVEV (reference sequence). CDR3 sequence (DNA): TGTGCCAGCAGCGGGACGGGAAATCAGCCCCAGCATTTT. Its translation: CASSGTGNQPQHF.

This sequence joins TRBV7-9 and TRBJ1-1, with 7 bases matching TRBD1. J lost 4 bases, V lost 2 bases, and 1 base had no gene match. From germline, CDR1 is SEHNR and CDR2 FQNEAQ (reference sequence). The CDR3 sequence is 13 residues long. CDR3 sequence: CASSLTGVTEAFF. As DNA, the CDR3 is TGTGCCAGCAGCTTAACAGGGGTCACTGAAGCTTTCTTT.

This chain links TRBV5-6 with TRBJ2-7, with no clear D. CDR1 SGHDT and CDR2 YYEEEE come from the germline V gene. V was shortened by 0 bases and J by 5 bases, with 9 bases between the two germline ends. The CDR3 runs 13 residues. Here the CDR3 reads CASSLAHVDEQYF. CDR3 bases: TGTGCCAGCAGCTTGGCCCATGTCGACGAGCAGTACTTC.

V usage is TRBV11-2 and J usage is TRBJ2-7, with a tentative D call TRBD2 (5 bases). Germline V gene data show CDR1 as SGHAT and CDR2 as FQNNGV. There are 13 residues in the CDR3. V was shortened by 0 bases and J by 7 bases, with 10 bases between the two germline ends. The CDR3, as DNA: TGTGCCAGCAGCTTAGAGGGTCCGGGGGAGCAGTACTTC. Translated, it gives CASSLEGPGEQYF. The full variable domain, in which reference TRBV11-2 and TRBJ2-7 provide the parts outside the CDR3, is EAGVAQSPRYKIIEKRQSVAFWCNPISGHATLYWYQQILGQGPKLLIQFQNNGVVDDSQLPKDRFSAERLKGVDSTLKIQPAKLEDSAVYLCASSLEGPGEQYFGPGTRLTVT.

The V and J genes are TRBV30 and TRBJ1-1, with 8 bases lining up with TRBD1. After removal of 5 bases from V and 5 bases from J, the junction contained 7 bases not matched to a gene. The CDR3 is 13 amino acids. The germline V gene has CDR1 GTSNPN and CDR2 SVGIG (reference sequence). DNA of the CDR3: TGTGCCTGGCAGGGGGCTTTGGGGACTGAAGCTTTCTTT. It encodes CAWQGALGTEAFF. Full variable domain (missing parts from reference TRBV30 and TRBJ1-1): SQTIHQWPATLVQPVGSPLSLECTVEGTSNPNLYWYRQAAGRGLQLLFYSVGIGQISSEVPQNLSASRPQDRQFILSSKKLLLSDSGFYLCAWQGALGTEAFFGQGTRLTVV.

This clone came up a few times. The gene calls are TRBV9 and TRBJ2-2; 12 nucleotides line up with TRBD1. J lost 7 bases, V lost 0 bases, and 4 bases had no gene match. Germline loops: CDR1 SGDLS, CDR2 YYNGEE. The CDR3 covers 16 residues. CDR3 sequence: CASSVAGQGAVGELFF. The CDR3 DNA reads TGTGCCAGCAGCGTAGCGGGACAGGGGGCGGTCGGGGAGCTGTTTTTT.

The sample holds one count of this clone. The V call is TRBV30, the J call TRBJ1-1, with a possible D match to TRBD1 (5 bases). The length of the CDR3 is 12 residues. Looked up from germline, CDR1 is GTSNPN and CDR2 is SVGIG (reference sequence). Between the trimmed V and J ends, which lost 3 bases and 3 bases, there was a span of 8 bases. The CDR3 spells CAWRWGDTEAFF. The CDR3 DNA follows: TGTGCCTGGAGATGGGGGGACACTGAAGCTTTCTTT.